The 29 T cell receptor beta chains in this list originate from one sample, sequenced in a study of T cells in Graves' hyperthyroidism and ophthalmopathy. RNA transcripts served as the template for amplifying TCR beta CDR3 regions. HTBI primers drove first-round RT-PCR of the TCR CDR3. TCRdb analysed the multiplex PCR reads with MiXCR anew, one entry per CDR3 protein. The sample records a few hundred thousand distinct CDR3 sequences, about 14% being singletons. The sample comprised blood. Source of these receptors: a woman aged 40-49 years with Graves' hyperthyroidism.

This clonotype has at least ten counts. The chain joins TRBV10-3 to TRBJ1-5; TRBD1 might be the D (6 bases). Germline V gene sequence: CDR1 ENHRY, CDR2 SYGVKD. The ends were cut back, 0 bases at V and 4 bases at J, with 10 bases in the middle. The CDR3 spans 15 residues. This CDR3 is CAISESGANNQPQHF. In DNA, the CDR3 is TGTGCCATCAGTGAGTCGGGGGCCAATAATCAGCCCCAGCATTTT.

This clonotype showed up many times. The chain has TRBV5-1 and TRBJ2-7; perhaps TRBD2 as D (6 bases). This CDR3 is built from 15 residues. Germline CDR1 is SGHRS and CDR2 is YFSETQ. Trimming took off 0 bases at V and 1 base at J, with 11 bases between the two ends. This CDR3 reads CASSLDGLASYEQYF. The CDR3 bases are TGCGCCAGCAGCTTGGATGGGCTAGCGTCCTACGAGCAGTACTTC.

This clonotype occurred many times. The genes are TRBV7-9 and TRBJ2-3; weak D call: TRBD2 (6 bases). The germline V gene has CDR1 SEHNR and CDR2 FQNEAQ (reference sequence). The ends were cut back, 7 bases at V and 5 bases at J, with 22 bases in the middle. The CDR3 runs to 16 residues. The CDR3 bases are TGTGCCAGCACCTTCTCTCCGGGACTGGGCGGAGATACGCAGTATTTT. The encoded protein is CASTFSPGLGGDTQYF. Variable domain in full (rest from reference TRBV7-9 and TRBJ2-3): DTGVSQNPRHKITKRGQNVTFRCDPISEHNRLYWYRQTLGQGPEFLTYFQNEAQLEKSRLLSDRFSAERPKGSFSTLEIQRTEQGDSAMYLCASTFSPGLGGDTQYFGPGTRLTVL.

This clonotype appeared a few times. This chain connects TRBV6-1 to TRBJ1-5, with a possible D match to TRBD1 (5 bases). The V gene lost 7 bases and the J gene lost 3 bases, with 13 bases spanning the gap. The CDR3 loop spans 14 amino acids. Per the germline V gene, CDR1 is MNHNS and CDR2 is SASEGT. The CDR3 loop reads CASNERGPNQPQHF. CDR3 in DNA: TGTGCCAGCAACGAAAGGGGACCCAATCAGCCCCAGCATTTT.

The V gene is TRBV29-1, the J gene TRBJ2-7; D not certain. The CDR3 spans 11 residues. The germline V gene has CDR1 SQVTM and CDR2 ANQGSEA. The V end lost 1 base, the J end lost 3 bases, and 4 bases lay between the germline ends. CDR3 in DNA: TGCAGCGTTGAAGTTTACTACGAGCAGTACTTC. Translated: CSVEVYYEQYF.

A word on this clonotype: This may stem from a read error, because a much larger clone lies one nucleotide away. The chain uses TRBV30 and TRBJ2-7, with 7 bases identical to TRBD2. The CDR3 totals 14 residues. The V gene's germline CDR1 is GTSNPN and CDR2 SVGIG (reference sequence). CDR3 in amino acids: CARSGGLSSYEQYF. The CDR3 bases are TGTGCCCGGAGTGGGGGACTATCCTCCTACGAGCAGTACTTC.

The chain has TRBV10-1 and TRBJ2-3; TRBD1 matches at 7 bases. CDR3 length: 16 residues. V dropped 3 bases and J dropped 3; count of bases not matched to a gene: 9. Germline V gene data show CDR1 as WNHNN and CDR2 as SYGVQD (reference sequence). CDR3 region: CASSDNPTGRTDTQYF. The CDR3, as DNA: TGCGCCAGCAGTGATAATCCGACAGGGCGGACAGATACGCAGTATTTT.

The table lists this clonotype with a few counts. The CDR3 is CASSRQGNTIYF. Here the CDR3 DNA reads TGTGCCAGCAGCAGGCAGGGAAACACCATATATTTT. This sequence joins TRBV14 and TRBJ1-3; no clear D gene. Germline-derived CDR1 and CDR2 are SGHDN and FVKESK. Trimming shortened V by 5 bases and J by 4 bases, and 6 bases separated the two germline ends. The CDR3 totals 12 residues.

This rearrangement joins TRBV10-2 to TRBJ1-1; weak D call: TRBD1 (5 bases). CDR3 length: 14 amino acids. Deletions cut 8 bases from V and 0 bases from J, with 13 bases between. Germline CDR1 is WSHSY and CDR2 is SAAADI. CDR3 DNA sequence: TGCGCCAGCGTCAGACAGATGATGAACACTGAAGCTTTCTTT. Translating it yields CASVRQMMNTEAFF.

This clonotype was seen at least ten times. The V call is TRBV2, the J call TRBJ2-1; 9 bases fit TRBD2. CDR3 length equals 13 residues. Trimming removed 7 bases from V and 5 bases from J; junction bases left unmatched: 3. In germline, CDR1 is SNHLY, CDR2 FYNNEI. The CDR3 coding sequence is TGTGCCAGCAAGCGGGGGGTAAACAATGAGCAGTTCTTC. This encodes CASKRGVNNEQFF.

The chain couples TRBV6-2 or TRBV6-3 to TRBJ2-7; 12 nucleotides agree with TRBD1. The CDR3 totals 16 residues. Germline CDR1 reads MNHEY; CDR2 reads SVGEGT. Trimming cost V 6 bases and J 5 bases; bases outside gene matches: 11. The CDR3 protein is CASRPAGTGGAHEQYF. DNA for the CDR3: TGTGCCAGCAGGCCTGCCGGGACAGGGGGCGCCCACGAGCAGTACTTC.

Many counts were recorded for this clonotype. This rearrangement joins TRBV27 to TRBJ2-3, with 9 bases fitting TRBD2. Germline trimming cut 6 bases from V and 4 bases from J; bases unmatched to any gene: 8. Germline values: CDR1 MNHEY, CDR2 SMNVEV (reference sequence). The CDR3 runs 15 residues. The CDR3 nucleotides are TGTGCCAGCAGACTACTAGCGGGTTTCGCAGATACGCAGTATTTT. Translation gives CASRLLAGFADTQYF.

The chain uses TRBV29-1 and TRBJ2-3; the D gene is possibly TRBD1 (6 bases). The length of the CDR3 is 15 residues. Germline CDR1 is SQVTM and CDR2 is ANQGSEA. V was pared by 6 bases and J by 0 bases, with 16 bases between. The CDR3 DNA reads as TGCAGCGTGGAAAAGACAGGAGCTAGCACAGATACGCAGTATTTT. Its translation: CSVEKTGASTDTQYF.

This clonotype was counted a few times. The chain joins TRBV7-2 to TRBJ1-5; D uncertain. Germline values: CDR1 SGHTA, CDR2 FQGNSA. V shed 4 bases and J shed 10 bases, with 20 bases lying between them. The CDR3 is 15 residues long. CDR3 sequence reads: CASSSYTEGGRPQHF. CDR3 nucleotide sequence: TGTGCCAGCAGCTCGTACACGGAAGGCGGGAGACCCCAGCATTTT.

This clonotype was found many times. This sequence joins TRBV20-1 and TRBJ2-3; a possible D gene is TRBD1 (7 bases). The V gene lost 0 bases and the J gene lost 0 bases, with 13 bases spanning the gap. In germline, CDR1 is DFQATT, CDR2 SNEGSKA (reference sequence). The CDR3 consists of 16 residues. This CDR3 reads CSARDPTGTSTDTQYF. The CDR3 DNA sequence: TGCAGTGCTAGAGACCCGACAGGGACTAGCACAGATACGCAGTATTTT.

The chain carries TRBV6-2 or TRBV6-3 and TRBJ2-1; 10 bases are a match to TRBD1. V trimming: 2 bases; J trimming: 9 bases; junction bases outside the gene matches: 13. Germline V CDR1 and CDR2: MNHEY, SVGEGT. The CDR3 runs to 17 residues. DNA for the CDR3: TGTGCCAGCAGTTACGTCCTTACCGGGACAGGGGTTTTTGAGCAGTTCTTC. Protein sequence: CASSYVLTGTGVFEQFF.

The chain uses TRBV7-9 and TRBJ2-7; 9 bases match TRBD1. This CDR3 has 14 amino acids. CDR1 is SEHNR, CDR2 FQNEAQ, per germline (reference sequence). V was pared by 7 bases and J by 7 bases, with 11 bases of the junction left unmatched. CDR3 residues: CASTGGGTGTEQYF. CDR3 nucleotides: TGTGCCAGCACCGGTGGCGGGACAGGGACTGAGCAGTACTTC.

The table lists this clonotype with many counts. The V gene is TRBV6-1, the J gene TRBJ2-7; D is possibly TRBD2 (5 bases). Between the trimmed V and J ends, which lost 6 bases and 6 bases, there was a span of 18 bases. There are 14 residues in the CDR3. The V gene's germline CDR1 is MNHNS and CDR2 SASEGT. The CDR3 reads CASSVDLAPLEQYF. The DNA for the CDR3 is TGTGCCAGCAGCGTCGATCTAGCCCCACTCGAGCAGTACTTC.

This rearrangement joins TRBV30 to TRBJ2-7; 7 bases align to TRBD1. The CDR3 has 13 amino acids. Germline loops: CDR1 GTSNPN, CDR2 SVGIG (reference sequence). With 2 bases clipped from V and 2 bases from J, the junction kept 3 bases outside the gene matches. The CDR3 sequence is CAWSPGQAYEQYF. CDR3 sequence (DNA): TGTGCCTGGAGTCCAGGACAGGCCTACGAGCAGTACTTC. The full variable domain, in which reference TRBV30 and TRBJ2-7 provide the parts outside the CDR3, is SQTIHQWPATLVQPVGSPLSLECTVEGTSNPNLYWYRQAAGRGLQLLFYSVGIGQISSEVPQNLSASRPQDRQFILSSKKLLLSDSGFYLCAWSPGQAYEQYFGPGTRLTVT.

This rearrangement joins TRBV6-1 to TRBJ2-1; D unclear. The CDR3 covers 11 residues. CDR1 and CDR2 from the germline V gene are MNHNS and SASEGT. Trimming left V 6 bases short and J 10 bases short, with 10 bases between. CDR3 sequence: CASRTPDEQFF. The CDR3 DNA follows: TGTGCCAGCAGGACTCCGGACGAGCAGTTCTTC.

V is TRBV7-9 and J is TRBJ2-7; 12 bases line up with TRBD2. The length of the CDR3 is 16 residues. Per the germline V gene, CDR1 is SEHNR and CDR2 is FQNEAQ (reference sequence). V gave up 5 bases and J gave up 2 bases; unmatched junction bases: 7. The CDR3 loop reads CASSTELAGGPYEQYF. CDR3 bases: TGTGCCAGCAGCACAGAACTAGCGGGAGGCCCCTACGAGCAGTACTTC.

The table lists this clonotype with a few counts. The chain couples TRBV7-3 to TRBJ2-5; D is perhaps TRBD2 (5 bases). Trimming took 5 bases from V and 5 from J, leaving 12 bases between them. The CDR3 sequence is 13 residues long. Germline V gene data show CDR1 as SGHTA and CDR2 as FQGTGA. In nucleotides, the CDR3 is TGTGCCAGCAGCATCACTAGGATCGAGACCCAGTACTTC. Its protein product is CASSITRIETQYF.

This clonotype was found a few times. CDR3 sequence: CASSLSGRGANVLTF. The CDR3 nucleotides read TGTGCCAGCAGCTTAAGCGGGCGGGGGGCCAACGTCCTGACTTTC. The chain joins TRBV7-6 to TRBJ2-6; TRBD2 is a possible D gene (6 bases). The germline CDR1 and CDR2 sequences are SGHVS and FNYEAQ. This CDR3 spans 15 amino acids. V shed 2 bases and J shed 4 bases, with 9 bases lying between them. The full variable domain, with the rest looked up from reference TRBV7-6 and TRBJ2-6, is GAGVSQSPRYKVTKRGQDVALRCDPISGHVSLYWYRQALGQGPEFLTYFNYEAQQDKSGLPNDRFSAERPEGSISTLTIQRTEQRDSAMYRCASSLSGRGANVLTFGAGSRLTVL.

The V gene is TRBV12-5, the J gene TRBJ2-3; D remains unclear. Deletions cut 5 bases from V and 3 bases from J, with 15 bases between. Germline V gives CDR1 LGHNT, CDR2 FRNRAP. This CDR3 has 15 residues. CDR3 residues: CASGAYPLRTDTQYF. The CDR3 nucleotides are TGTGCTAGTGGTGCGTACCCTCTAAGGACAGATACGCAGTATTTT.

At least ten counts were recorded for this clonotype. The chain couples TRBV2 to TRBJ2-2, with TRBD2 as a possible D gene (6 bases). V was clipped by 1 base and J by 0 bases, with 12 bases between them. This CDR3 spans 17 amino acids. CDR1 SNHLY and CDR2 FYNNEI come from the germline V gene. CDR3 nucleotides: TGTGCCAGCAGTGAAGAGGAGGGTTATTCGAACACCGGGGAGCTGTTTTTT. It specifies CASSEEEGYSNTGELFF.

Details on this clonotype: One junction end disagrees with the germline gene, perhaps due to a read error. The rearrangement uses TRBV28 and TRBJ2-5, with D tentatively TRBD1 (6 bases). Germline V lookup: CDR1 MDHEN, CDR2 SYDVKM. This CDR3 spans 14 amino acids. The CDR3 DNA reads TGTGCCGCAGGGAACAGGGACCGTCAAGAGACCCAGTGCTTC. Protein product: CAAGNRDRQETQCF.

This clonotype was recorded a few times. The chain joins TRBV9 to TRBJ1-5, with D maybe TRBD1 (5 bases). The V gene's germline CDR1 is SGDLS and CDR2 YYNGEE. Deletions cut 3 bases from V and 0 bases from J, with 10 bases between. This CDR3 is 15 amino acids long. The DNA for the CDR3 is TGTGCCAGCAGCGCCGCGGGACTTAGCAATCAGCCCCAGCATTTT. Protein sequence: CASSAAGLSNQPQHF.

The chain carries TRBV19 and TRBJ1-2; the D is unclear. The germline V and J ends were trimmed by 3 bases and 4 bases, with 18 bases remaining between them. The CDR3 runs to 16 residues. CDR1 LNHDA and CDR2 SQIVND come from the germline V gene (reference sequence). CDR3: CASSIPRGAPGYGYTF. For the CDR3, the DNA is TGTGCCAGTAGTATTCCCCGTGGAGCTCCGGGCTATGGCTACACCTTC.

J is TRBJ2-5 and V is TRBV19; D ambiguous. The germline CDR1 and CDR2 sequences are LNHDA and SQIVND (reference sequence). Trimming left V 5 bases short and J 3 bases short, with 13 bases between. The CDR3 has 14 residues. DNA for the CDR3: TGTGCCAGTAGTCCCTGGCGCTCTGAAGAGACCCAGTACTTC. Protein sequence: CASSPWRSEETQYF.